The T cell receptor beta chain under discussion was sequenced for a study of Graves' ophthalmopathy and Graves' hyperthyroidism. For repertoire sequencing, the TCR beta CDR3 regions were amplified from RNA transcripts. HTBI primers primed a first-round RT-PCR, and a second-round multiplex PCR followed. Each CDR3 protein is one row after TCRdb ran MiXCR on the multiplex PCR reads. The profile covers over a million distinct CDR3 sequences, with less than 45% appearing a single time and more than 9.5% taken by the ten largest. The CDR3 is 12 residues long. Germline loops: CDR1 SQVTM, CDR2 ANQGSEA. The V and J ends lost 4 bases and 7 bases respectively, with 13 bases between them.

The specimen sequenced was peripheral blood or thyroid tissue (not recorded which). The TCR was taken from an adult man with Graves' hyperthyroidism. The chain joins TRBV29-1 to TRBJ1-2; maybe TRBD1 (6 bases). CDR3 DNA: TGCAGCGTTGTCGGGGGGCTAGCTGGCTACACCTTC. Its translation is CSVVGGLAGYTF. Complete variable domain (other parts from reference TRBV29-1 and TRBJ1-2): SAVISQKPSRDICQRGTSLTIQCQVDSQVTMMFWYRQQPGQSLTLIATANQGSEATYESGFVIDKFPISRPNLTFSTLTVSNMSPEDSSIYLCSVVGGLAGYTFGSGTRLTVV.